This T cell receptor beta chain came from a study of Graves' ophthalmopathy and Graves' hyperthyroidism. Amplifying from RNA transcripts, the study obtained TCR beta CDR3 regions. After a first-round RT-PCR with HTBI primers, a second-round multiplex PCR was run. MiXCR, applied by TCRdb to the multiplex PCR reads, yields one record per CDR3 protein. The sample lists about 700,000 distinct CDR3 sequences; roughly 39% were seen once. CDR3 size: 14 residues. V was trimmed by 3 bases and J by 0 bases, leaving 11 bases between them. Per the germline V gene, CDR1 is DFQATT and CDR2 is SNEGSKA (reference sequence). The study enrolled ophthalmopathy donors with moderate-to-severe activity, CAS ≥3, NOSPECS ≥4 and duration under 3 months. Additional autoimmune diseases, uncontrolled infections, pregnancy or lactation disqualified patients. The authors used Ficoll-Paque density gradient centrifugation to separate PBMCs. The input was around 9.9 ml of fresh peripheral blood.

This clonotype turned up a few times. Its antigen is undetermined. Broader study findings: Appearing in blood as well were most expanded thyroid clonotypes above 0.001 frequency.

Sequenced input: peripheral blood. The receptor was derived from an adult man with Graves' ophthalmopathy. The V call is TRBV20-1, the J call TRBJ1-2; D is unresolved. In nucleotides, the CDR3 is TGCAGTGCTAGTCCGACCGACACTAACTATGGCTACACCTTC. This encodes CSASPTDTNYGYTF.